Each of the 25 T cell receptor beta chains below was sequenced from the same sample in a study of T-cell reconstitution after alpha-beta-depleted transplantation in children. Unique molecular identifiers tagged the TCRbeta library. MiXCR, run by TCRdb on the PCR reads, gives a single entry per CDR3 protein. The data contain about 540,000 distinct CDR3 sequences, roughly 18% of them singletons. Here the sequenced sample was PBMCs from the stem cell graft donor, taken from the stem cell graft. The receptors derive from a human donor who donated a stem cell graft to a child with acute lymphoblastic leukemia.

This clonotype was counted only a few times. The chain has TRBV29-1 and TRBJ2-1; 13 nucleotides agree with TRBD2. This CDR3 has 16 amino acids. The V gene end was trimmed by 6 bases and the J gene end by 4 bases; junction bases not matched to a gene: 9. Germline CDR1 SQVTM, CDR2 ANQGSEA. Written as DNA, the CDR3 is TGCAGCGTCAAGGAGGGACTAGCGGGGACGTACAATGAGCAGTTCTTC. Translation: CSVKEGLAGTYNEQFF.

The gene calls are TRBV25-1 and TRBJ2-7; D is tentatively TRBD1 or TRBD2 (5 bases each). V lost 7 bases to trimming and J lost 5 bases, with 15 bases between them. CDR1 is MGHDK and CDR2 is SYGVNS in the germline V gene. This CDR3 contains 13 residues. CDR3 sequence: CASNGAGPDEQYF. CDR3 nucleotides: TGTGCCAGCAACGGGGCAGGGCCCGACGAGCAGTACTTC.

The CDR3 bases are TGTGCCACCAGCAGAGTAGGGACTAGCGGGAGGCGCTCCTACGAGCAGTACTTC. Translated, it gives CATSRVGTSGRRSYEQYF. The chain combines TRBV15 with TRBJ2-7; TRBD2 aligns across 15 bases. Germline CDR1 reads LNHNV; CDR2 reads YYDKDF (reference sequence). The CDR3 runs 18 residues. The V and J ends lost 1 base and 0 bases, in that order; junction bases with no gene match: 4.

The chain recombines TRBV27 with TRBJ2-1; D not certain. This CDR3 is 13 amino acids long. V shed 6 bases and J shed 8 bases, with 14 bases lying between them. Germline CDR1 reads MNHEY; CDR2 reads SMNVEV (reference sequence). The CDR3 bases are TGTGCCAGCAGGAGACTGGCTAGGGATGAGCAGTTCTTC. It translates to CASRRLARDEQFF.

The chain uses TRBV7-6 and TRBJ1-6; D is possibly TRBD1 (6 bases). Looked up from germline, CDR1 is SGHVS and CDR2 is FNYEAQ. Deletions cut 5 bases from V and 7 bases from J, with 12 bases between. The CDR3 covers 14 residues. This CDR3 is CASSPTGYNSPLHF. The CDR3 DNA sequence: TGTGCCAGCAGCCCGACAGGATACAATTCACCCCTCCACTTT.

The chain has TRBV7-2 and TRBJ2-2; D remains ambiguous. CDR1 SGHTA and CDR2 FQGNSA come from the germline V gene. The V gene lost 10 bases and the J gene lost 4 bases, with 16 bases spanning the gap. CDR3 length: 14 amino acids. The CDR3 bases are TGTGCCACCCGGTTGATAGGGCCCACCGGGGAGCTGTTTTTT. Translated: CATRLIGPTGELFF.

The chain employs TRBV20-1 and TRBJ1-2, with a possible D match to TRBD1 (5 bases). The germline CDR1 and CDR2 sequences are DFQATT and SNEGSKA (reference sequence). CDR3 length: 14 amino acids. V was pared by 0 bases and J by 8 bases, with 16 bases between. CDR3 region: CSARDGAALGGYTF. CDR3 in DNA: TGCAGTGCTAGAGATGGGGCGGCCTTGGGGGGCTACACCTTC.

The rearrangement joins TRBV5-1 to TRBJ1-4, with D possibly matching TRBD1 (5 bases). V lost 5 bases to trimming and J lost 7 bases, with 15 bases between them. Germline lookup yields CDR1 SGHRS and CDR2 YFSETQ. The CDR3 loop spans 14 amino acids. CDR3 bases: TGCGCCAGCAGTAGGGGAGCGGAACTTGAAAAACTGTTTTTT. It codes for CASSRGAELEKLFF.

Here the CDR3 reads CASSKQGYNEQFF. Here the CDR3 DNA reads TGTGCCAGCAGTAAACAGGGGTACAATGAGCAGTTCTTC. The rearrangement links TRBV7-9 to TRBJ2-1; TRBD1 matches 7 bases. Germline V lookup: CDR1 SEHNR, CDR2 FQNEAQ (reference sequence). The trim removed 6 bases at V and 4 bases at J, leaving 3 bases unmatched. The CDR3 sequence is 13 residues long.

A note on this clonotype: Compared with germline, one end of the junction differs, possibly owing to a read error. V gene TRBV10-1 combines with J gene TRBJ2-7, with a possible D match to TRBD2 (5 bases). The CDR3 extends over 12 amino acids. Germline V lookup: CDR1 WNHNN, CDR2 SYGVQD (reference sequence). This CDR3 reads CASSPGIHDQYF. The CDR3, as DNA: TGCGCCAGCTCCCCCGGGATCCACGACCAGTACTTC.

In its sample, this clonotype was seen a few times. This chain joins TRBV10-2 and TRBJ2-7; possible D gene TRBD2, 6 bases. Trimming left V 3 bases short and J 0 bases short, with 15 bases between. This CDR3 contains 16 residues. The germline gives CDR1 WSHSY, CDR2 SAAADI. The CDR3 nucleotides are TGCGCCAGCAGTGAACTTCTAGCGAGTAACTCCTACGAGCAGTACTTC. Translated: CASSELLASNSYEQYF.

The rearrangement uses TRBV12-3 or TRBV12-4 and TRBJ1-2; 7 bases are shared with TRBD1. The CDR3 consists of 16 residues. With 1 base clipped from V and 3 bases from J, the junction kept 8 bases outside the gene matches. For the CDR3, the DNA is TGTGCCAGCAGTTTAGGTCCAGGGGGGCCAGACTATGGCTACACCTTC. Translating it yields CASSLGPGGPDYGYTF.

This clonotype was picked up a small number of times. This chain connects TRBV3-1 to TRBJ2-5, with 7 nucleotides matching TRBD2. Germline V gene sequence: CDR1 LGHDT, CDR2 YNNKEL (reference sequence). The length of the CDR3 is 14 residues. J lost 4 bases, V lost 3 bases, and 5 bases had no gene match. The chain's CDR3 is CASSHGGRGETQYF. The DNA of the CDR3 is TGTGCCAGCAGCCACGGTGGGAGGGGAGAGACCCAGTACTTC.

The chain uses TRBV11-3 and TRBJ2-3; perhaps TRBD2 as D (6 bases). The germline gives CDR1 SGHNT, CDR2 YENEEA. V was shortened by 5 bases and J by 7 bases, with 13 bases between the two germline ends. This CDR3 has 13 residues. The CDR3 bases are TGTGCCAGCAGCCTCCGCGGGACGAATACGCAGTATTTT. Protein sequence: CASSLRGTNTQYF.

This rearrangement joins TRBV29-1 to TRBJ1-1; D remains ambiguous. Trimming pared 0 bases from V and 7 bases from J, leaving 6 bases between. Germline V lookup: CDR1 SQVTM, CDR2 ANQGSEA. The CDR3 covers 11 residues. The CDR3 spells CSVEDEGEAFF. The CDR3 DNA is TGCAGCGTTGAAGATGAGGGTGAAGCTTTCTTT.

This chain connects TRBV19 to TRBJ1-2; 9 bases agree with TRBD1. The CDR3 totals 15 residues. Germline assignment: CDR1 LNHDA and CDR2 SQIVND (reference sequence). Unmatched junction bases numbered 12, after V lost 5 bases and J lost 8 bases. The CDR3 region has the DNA TGTGCCAGTAGTGTGGTCTCCGGGACAGGGTACGGCTACACCTTC. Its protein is CASSVVSGTGYGYTF.

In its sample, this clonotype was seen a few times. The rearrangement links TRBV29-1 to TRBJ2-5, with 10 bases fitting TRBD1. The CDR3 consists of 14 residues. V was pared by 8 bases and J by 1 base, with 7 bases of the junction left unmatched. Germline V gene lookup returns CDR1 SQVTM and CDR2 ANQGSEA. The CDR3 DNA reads TGCAGCACCCGGGACAGGGGACCCCAAGAGACCCAGTACTTC. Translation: CSTRDRGPQETQYF.

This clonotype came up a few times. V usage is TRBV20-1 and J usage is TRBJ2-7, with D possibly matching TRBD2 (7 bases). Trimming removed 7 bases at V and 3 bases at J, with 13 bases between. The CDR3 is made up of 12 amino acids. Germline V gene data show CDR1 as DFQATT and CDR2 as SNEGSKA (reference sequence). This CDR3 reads CSVGEGVYEQYF. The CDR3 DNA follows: TGCAGTGTCGGGGAGGGGGTCTACGAGCAGTACTTC.

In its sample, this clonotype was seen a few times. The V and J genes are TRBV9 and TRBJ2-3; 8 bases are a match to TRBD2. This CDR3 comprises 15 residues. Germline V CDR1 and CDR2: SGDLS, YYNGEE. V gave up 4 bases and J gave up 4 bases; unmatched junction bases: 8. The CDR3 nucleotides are TGTGCCAGCAGCCCCCGGGAGGGATGGTCAGATACGCAGTATTTT. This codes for CASSPREGWSDTQYF.

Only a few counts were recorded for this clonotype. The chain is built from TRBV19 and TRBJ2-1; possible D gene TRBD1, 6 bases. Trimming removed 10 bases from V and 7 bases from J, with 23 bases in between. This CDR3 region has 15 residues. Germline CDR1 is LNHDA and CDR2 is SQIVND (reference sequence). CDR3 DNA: TGTGCCACCCTCCCCGGGATGGCAGGGGTGAATGAGCAGTTCTTC. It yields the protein CATLPGMAGVNEQFF.

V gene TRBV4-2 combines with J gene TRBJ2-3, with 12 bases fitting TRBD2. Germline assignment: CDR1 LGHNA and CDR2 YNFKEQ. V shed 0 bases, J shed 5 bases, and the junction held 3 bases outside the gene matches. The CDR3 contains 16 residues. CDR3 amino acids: CASSQELAGGVDTQYF. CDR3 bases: TGTGCCAGCAGCCAAGAACTAGCGGGAGGTGTAGATACGCAGTATTTT.

The DNA of the CDR3 is TGTGCCAGCAGCGTAGTTCCCGGGAGGGTGGAAGGTGAGCAGTTCTTC. As protein: CASSVVPGRVEGEQFF. The chain combines TRBV9 with TRBJ2-1; TRBD2 agrees at 8 bases. CDR1 is SGDLS and CDR2 is YYNGEE in the germline V gene. This CDR3 has 16 amino acids. The V and J ends lost 0 bases and 9 bases, in that order; junction bases with no gene match: 11.

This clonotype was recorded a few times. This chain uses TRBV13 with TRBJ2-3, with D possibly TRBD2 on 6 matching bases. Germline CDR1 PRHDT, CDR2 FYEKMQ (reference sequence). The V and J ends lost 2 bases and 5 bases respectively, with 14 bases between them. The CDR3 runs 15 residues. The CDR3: CASSLKLARGDTQYF. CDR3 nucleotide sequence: TGTGCCAGCAGCTTAAAACTAGCTAGGGGAGATACGCAGTATTTT.

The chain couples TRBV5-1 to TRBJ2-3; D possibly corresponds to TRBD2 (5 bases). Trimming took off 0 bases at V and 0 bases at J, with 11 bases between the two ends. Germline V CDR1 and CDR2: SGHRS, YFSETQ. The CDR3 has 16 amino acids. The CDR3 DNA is TGCGCCAGCAGCTTGGGACTCCGGACTAGCACAGATACGCAGTATTTT. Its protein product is CASSLGLRTSTDTQYF.

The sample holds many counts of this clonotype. CDR3 protein: CASSFPPQEVNTEAFF. The DNA of the CDR3 is TGTGCCAGCAGCTTCCCCCCGCAGGAGGTGAACACTGAAGCTTTCTTT. The chain has TRBV7-9 and TRBJ1-1, with D uncertain. The germline V gene encodes CDR1 SEHNR and CDR2 FQNEAQ (reference sequence). Trimming stripped 3 bases from V and 0 bases from J, with 14 bases between. The CDR3 is 16 residues long.